This TCR beta chain is drawn from a study of cytomegalovirus exposure and HLA in healthy donors. This PCR relied on a set of 60 Vbeta primers and 13 Jbeta primers. TCRdb keeps only in-frame clones here, not all; method: immunoSEQ multiplex PCR. Of 35,000 to 45,000 clones in the sample, about 60% are singletons; the top ten hold about 11%. The CDR3 sequence is 13 residues long. Germline CDR1 reads GTSNPN; CDR2 reads SVGIG (reference sequence). Trimming pared 2 bases from V and 2 bases from J, leaving 10 bases between. The sequencing sample was made of PBMCs. The chain has TRBV30 and TRBJ2-7; D possibly corresponds to TRBD1 (5 bases). The origin of this receptor is a man in his sixties in good health and CMV-seropositive. As DNA, the CDR3 is TGTGCCTGGAGTCCACAGGCCCCCTACGAGCAGTACTTC. Encoded protein: CAWSPQAPYEQYF.